Shown below are 20 T cell receptor beta chains from a single sample sequenced in a study of beta chain features in type 1 diabetes. The whole isolated RNA underwent reverse transcription, so sequencing captured expressed TCRB transcripts. Only in-frame clones appear in the TCRdb table, and some are missing; sequencing was by immunoSEQ multiplex PCR. The repertoire holds just over 450,000 clones, with over 25% as singletons. Sequenced: naive CD4+ T cells from blood. Receptors originate from a man in his late teens or twenties in good health.

The chain carries TRBV6-5 and TRBJ2-3; 10 bases are a match to TRBD2. The CDR3 covers 16 residues. The germline V gene encodes CDR1 MNHEY and CDR2 SVGAGI. V gave up 2 bases and J gave up 7 bases; unmatched junction bases: 9. Here the CDR3 reads CASSYGASGSGYTQYF. CDR3 nucleotides: TGTGCCAGCAGTTACGGAGCTAGCGGGAGTGGTTATACGCAGTATTTT.

The V and J genes are TRBV29-1 and TRBJ2-7, with D possibly being TRBD1 (5 bases). V was shortened by 5 bases and J by 0 bases, with 17 bases between the two germline ends. The germline V gene encodes CDR1 SQVTM and CDR2 ANQGSEA. This CDR3 region has 15 residues. In DNA form, the CDR3 reads TGCAGCGTTATATCAGGGTACCCCCTCTCCTACGAGCAGTACTTC. Translating it yields CSVISGYPLSYEQYF.

This rearrangement joins TRBV7-6 to TRBJ2-7, with a possible D match to TRBD1 (6 bases). This CDR3 is 16 amino acids long. The V end lost 5 bases, the J end lost 0 bases, and 17 bases lay between the germline ends. Germline CDR1 is SGHVS and CDR2 is FNYEAQ. CDR3 coding DNA: TGTGCCAGCAGCCCCGGGACAACCCTGAGCTCCTACGAGCAGTACTTC. Its translation: CASSPGTTLSSYEQYF.

The chain couples TRBV7-9 to TRBJ2-2; D may be TRBD1 (5 bases). The CDR3 loop spans 14 amino acids. Germline-derived CDR1 and CDR2 are SEHNR and FQNEAQ (reference sequence). Trimming removed 4 bases at V and 6 bases at J, with 12 bases between. CDR3 sequence (DNA): TGTGCCAGCAGCTCAGTAGCCAGGGCCGGGGAGCTGTTTTTT. It specifies CASSSVARAGELFF.

The chain uses TRBV29-1 and TRBJ2-6; TRBD1 matches 7 bases. This CDR3 contains 16 residues. V trimming: 4 bases; J trimming: 0 bases; junction bases outside the gene matches: 6. Germline V lookup: CDR1 SQVTM, CDR2 ANQGSEA. The CDR3 DNA sequence: TGCAGCGTTGCGGGACAGATGAACTCTGGGGCCAACGTCCTGACTTTC. Protein sequence: CSVAGQMNSGANVLTF.

The gene calls are TRBV10-3 and TRBJ1-4, with D perhaps TRBD1 (6 bases). Germline-derived CDR1 and CDR2 are ENHRY and SYGVKD. The CDR3 length is 15 residues. The germline V and J ends were trimmed by 2 bases and 0 bases, with 7 bases remaining between them. The CDR3 bases are TGTGCCATCAGTGAGCCAGGGGCAACTAATGAAAAACTGTTTTTT. It is translated as CAISEPGATNEKLFF.

In this sample, this clone turned up a few times. The chain is built from TRBV6-5 and TRBJ1-1; a possible D gene is TRBD1 (5 bases). Germline V CDR1 and CDR2: MNHEY, SVGAGI. V dropped 2 bases and J dropped 8 bases, with 12 bases sitting between them. CDR3 size: 13 residues. This CDR3 reads CASSYGRVGEAFF. The CDR3 DNA follows: TGTGCCAGCAGTTACGGCAGGGTGGGAGAAGCTTTCTTT.

For the CDR3, the DNA is TGTGCCAGCAGTGGGGCCACAGATACGCAGTATTTT. It encodes CASSGATDTQYF. The V and J genes are TRBV25-1 and TRBJ2-3; D is unclear. The germline CDR1 and CDR2 sequences are MGHDK and SYGVNS. The CDR3 runs to 12 residues. V was shortened by 4 bases and J by 2 bases, with 4 bases between the two germline ends.

V and J are TRBV7-9 and TRBJ2-5; D ambiguous. The CDR3 covers 14 residues. Trimming cost V 6 bases and J 2 bases, with 13 bases left between them. CDR1 and CDR2 from the germline V gene are SEHNR and FQNEAQ (reference sequence). CDR3 nucleotides: TGTGCCAGCAGTTCCATCGACGGACAAGAGACCCAGTACTTC. Protein product: CASSSIDGQETQYF.

This rearrangement joins TRBV15 to TRBJ1-1; TRBD1 matches at 7 bases. V lost 0 bases, J lost 4 bases, and 14 bases stayed unmatched. Germline V gene data show CDR1 as LNHNV and CDR2 as YYDKDF (reference sequence). This CDR3 is 18 amino acids long. CDR3 sequence (DNA): TGTGCCACCAGCAGAGATTATCCGACAGGGAGTAGGGGCACTGAAGCTTTCTTT. Translation: CATSRDYPTGSRGTEAFF.

This chain's CDR3 is CASSTLSGSFADTQYF. CDR3 coding DNA: TGTGCCAGTAGTACCCTTAGCGGGAGCTTTGCAGATACGCAGTATTTT. The V and J genes are TRBV19 and TRBJ2-3; 9 bases fit TRBD2. The CDR3 runs to 16 residues. The J segment lost 4 bases and the V segment lost 4 bases, leaving 9 bases of the junction unmatched. In germline, CDR1 is LNHDA, CDR2 SQIVND (reference sequence).

The chain joins TRBV27 to TRBJ1-3, with D unclear. This CDR3 is built from 13 residues. V was shortened by 8 bases and J by 3 bases, with 11 bases between the two germline ends. CDR1 MNHEY and CDR2 SMNVEV come from the germline V gene (reference sequence). In DNA form, the CDR3 reads TGTGCCAGCCGAGGACTTTTTGGAAACACCATATATTTT. It yields the protein CASRGLFGNTIYF.

This clone was counted between two and nine times. Other DNA sequences in the sample encode the same CDR3. The rearrangement joins TRBV20-1 to TRBJ2-5; no reliable D call. The germline CDR1 and CDR2 sequences are DFQATT and SNEGSKA (reference sequence). This CDR3 contains 10 residues. V lost 5 bases and J lost 2, with 3 bases in between. CDR3 sequence: CSAVQETQYF. The CDR3 DNA reads TGCAGTGCTGTACAAGAGACCCAGTACTTC.

This clone was recorded a few times. J is TRBJ2-5 and V is TRBV27; 9 bases are shared with TRBD1. CDR3 size: 15 residues. V dropped 6 bases and J dropped 7; count of bases not matched to a gene: 12. Per germline, CDR1 MNHEY and CDR2 SMNVEV (reference sequence). The CDR3 is CASSPSVQGAGTQYF. The CDR3 DNA reads TGTGCCAGCAGCCCTTCTGTACAGGGGGCCGGGACCCAGTACTTC.

In its sample, this clone was seen a few times. This sequence joins TRBV7-2 and TRBJ2-3; 7 bases align to TRBD2. The length of the CDR3 is 17 residues. J lost 0 bases, V lost 5 bases, and 11 bases had no gene match. CDR1 is SGHTA and CDR2 is FQGNSA in the germline V gene. In DNA, the CDR3 is TGTGCCAGCAGCCCCTTTAGCGGGTCTTATAGCACAGATACGCAGTATTTT. Its translation is CASSPFSGSYSTDTQYF.

The chain joins TRBV29-1 to TRBJ2-7; TRBD2 might be the D (5 bases). Per the germline V gene, CDR1 is SQVTM and CDR2 is ANQGSEA. The CDR3 is 12 residues long. With 5 bases removed from V and 4 bases from J, the gap between germline ends came to 12 bases. The CDR3 DNA is TGCAGCGTTAGCGGCCGGCCTTACGAGCAGTACTTC. The encoded protein is CSVSGRPYEQYF.

The sample holds a few counts of this clone. CDR3 protein: CASTHSGVSWSGTDTQYF. The CDR3 nucleotides read TGTGCCAGCACTCATAGTGGGGTATCGTGGTCCGGCACAGATACGCAGTATTTT. The chain employs TRBV7-2 and TRBJ2-3; unclear D gene. Germline V gene sequence: CDR1 SGHTA, CDR2 FQGNSA. This CDR3 comprises 18 residues. V shed 7 bases and J shed 1 base, with 24 bases lying between them.

This clone was observed a handful of times. This rearrangement joins TRBV30 to TRBJ1-5, with D tentatively TRBD1 (5 bases). V was clipped by 4 bases and J by 0 bases, with 13 bases between them. From germline, CDR1 is GTSNPN and CDR2 SVGIG (reference sequence). The CDR3 totals 15 residues. The CDR3 nucleotides are TGTGCCTGGATAACAGACAGAGGTAGCAATCAGCCCCAGCATTTT. It translates to CAWITDRGSNQPQHF.

This clone was detected only a few times. This chain connects TRBV5-4 to TRBJ2-5; D unresolved. The CDR3 is made up of 13 amino acids. With 4 bases removed from V and 5 bases from J, the gap between germline ends came to 12 bases. The germline gives CDR1 SGHNT, CDR2 YYREEE (reference sequence). CDR3 nucleotides: TGTGCCAGCAGCAGAGTTAGGAAGGAGACCCAGTACTTC. Translated: CASSRVRKETQYF.

This clone was counted only a few times. The CDR3 reads CASSLELSRETQYF. DNA for the CDR3: TGCGCCAGCAGCTTGGAGCTCTCTCGGGAGACCCAGTACTTC. The chain couples TRBV5-1 to TRBJ2-5; D unresolved. This CDR3 is built from 14 residues. The V and J ends lost 0 bases and 5 bases respectively, with 11 bases between them. In germline, CDR1 is SGHRS, CDR2 YFSETQ.